This TCR beta chain was profiled in a study of OX40 agonist ivuxolimab in advanced cancers. The table came from immunoSEQ multiplex PCR; TCRdb's copy has only in-frame clones and leaves some out. The table shows 60,000 or so clones, with 94% occurring only once. CDR3 length equals 15 residues. V lost 0 bases, J lost 0 bases, and 10 bases lay in between. In germline, CDR1 is SGHRS, CDR2 YFSETQ. Concerning this clone: Its matching antigen is unknown.

Findings and limits, study-wide: Certain nonresponders likewise exhibited a low normalized T-cell clonal expansion.

The clonotype originates from an adult with an advanced solid tumor such as melanoma, head and neck, liver or kidney cancer. The material sequenced was CD4+ or CD8+ T cells sorted from blood, taken in a trial of the OX40 agonist ivuxolimab. The chain recombines TRBV5-1 with TRBJ2-7; D is perhaps TRBD2 (5 bases). In DNA form, the CDR3 reads TGCGCCAGCAGCTTGGCTACTAGTAACTCCTACGAGCAGTACTTC. This sequence encodes CASSLATSNSYEQYF.